Detailed here is one T cell receptor beta chain. The data derive from a study of technical replicates of blood from several donors. Produced via immunoSEQ multiplex PCR; TCRdb's table is partial and in-frame only. The sample shows around 84,000 clones, more than 80% of them seen only once. Germline loops: CDR1 WNHNN, CDR2 SYGVQD (reference sequence). V shed 6 bases, J shed 4 bases, and the junction held 9 bases outside the gene matches. This CDR3 has 14 amino acids. The chain is built from TRBV10-1 and TRBJ2-7, with 7 bases lining up with TRBD2. Sequenced sample: T cells isolated from PBMCs. The receptor was isolated from a human donor in good health. CDR3 coding DNA: TGCGCCAGCAGCCGCACCGGGACTAATTACGAGCAGTACTTC. Translated: CASSRTGTNYEQYF.